These 19 T cell receptor beta chains were all obtained from the same sample, sequenced in a study of CD8 T cells in ankylosing spondylitis. These receptors lack a known antigen. TCRdb reanalysed the 5' RACE reads using MiXCR and keeps one entry per CDR3 protein. The sample carries about 340,000 distinct CDR3 sequences, around 7.6% recorded once. Points from the study as a whole: There was a TCR beta motif, made of several highly homologous variants, that appeared characteristic of ankylosing spondylitis blood.

Input material: blood, either unsorted or a sorted T cell fraction (not recorded which). The receptors were sampled from a male donor with ankylosing spondylitis.

This clonotype has just a few counts. The chain links TRBV29-1 to TRBJ2-5; no definite D call. V was cut by 1 base and J by 5 bases, with 8 bases left in between. The CDR3 is made up of 12 amino acids. Germline lookup yields CDR1 SQVTM and CDR2 ANQGSEA. DNA of the CDR3: TGCAGCGTTGAAGGTCCCGGGGAGACCCAGTACTTC. Its protein is CSVEGPGETQYF.

This clonotype was picked up many times. The gene calls are TRBV6-1 and TRBJ1-5; 7 bases fit TRBD1. The germline gives CDR1 MNHNS, CDR2 SASEGT. Trimming removed 6 bases from V and 1 base from J; junction bases left unmatched: 3. CDR3 length equals 14 residues. This chain's CDR3 is CASSRTGSNQPQHF. CDR3 DNA: TGTGCCAGCAGCCGGACAGGCAGCAATCAGCCCCAGCATTTT.

The chain has TRBV4-2 and TRBJ1-5; unclear D gene. The V end lost 3 bases, the J end lost 6 bases, and 15 bases lay between the germline ends. The CDR3 runs to 15 residues. Germline lookup yields CDR1 LGHNA and CDR2 YNFKEQ. DNA for the CDR3: TGTGCCAGCAGCCAGAGTTATGGGCGAAGTCAGCCCCAGCATTTT. It translates to CASSQSYGRSQPQHF.

The rearrangement joins TRBV7-8 to TRBJ2-1; 11 bases match TRBD2. With 4 bases clipped from V and 6 bases from J, the junction kept 5 bases outside the gene matches. This CDR3 has 15 residues. CDR1 SGHVS and CDR2 FQNEAQ come from the germline V gene. The CDR3 DNA reads as TGTGCCAGCAGCTCAGAAGGGACTAGCGGCAATGAGCAGTTCTTC. Translated: CASSSEGTSGNEQFF.

Notes on this clonotype: The missing conserved phenylalanine or tryptophan at the end of this CDR3 makes a read error likely. V usage is TRBV29-1 and J usage is TRBJ2-7; TRBD2 matches 10 bases. Germline values: CDR1 SQVTM, CDR2 ANQGSEA. Unmatched junction bases numbered 5, after V lost 4 bases and J lost 2 bases. CDR3 length: 14 amino acids. The CDR3 DNA sequence: TGCAGCGTTGGATACAGCGGGGGGGCCTACGAGCAGTACTAC. This translates into CSVGYSGGAYEQYY.

The chain has TRBV30 and TRBJ2-2, with D hard to call. Trimming took 2 bases from V and 4 from J, leaving 5 bases between them. The CDR3 extends over 12 amino acids. Per the germline V gene, CDR1 is GTSNPN and CDR2 is SVGIG (reference sequence). The CDR3 nucleotides read TGTGCCTGGAGTATTACCACCGGGGAGCTGTTTTTT. This codes for CAWSITTGELFF.

This clonotype was seen a few times. The V call is TRBV7-2, the J call TRBJ2-5; 13 bases line up with TRBD2. In germline, CDR1 is SGHTA, CDR2 FQGNSA. This CDR3 is 17 amino acids long. J lost 4 bases, V lost 4 bases, and 9 bases had no gene match. CDR3 residues: CASSSEPGLAGRETQYF. In DNA, the CDR3 is TGTGCCAGCAGCTCAGAGCCGGGACTAGCGGGAAGAGAGACCCAGTACTTC.

This clonotype was observed a single time. The J gene is TRBJ1-5, the V gene TRBV19; no clear D gene. V lost 6 bases to trimming and J lost 1 base, with 10 bases between them. CDR1 is LNHDA and CDR2 is SQIVND in the germline V gene (reference sequence). The CDR3 spans 14 residues. CDR3 region: CASSGSYSNQPQHF. For the CDR3, the DNA is TGTGCCAGTAGCGGGAGTTACAGCAATCAGCCCCAGCATTTT.

This clonotype was seen repeatedly, ten times or more. The chain links TRBV24-1 to TRBJ2-7; D is perhaps TRBD1 (5 bases). V lost 3 bases to trimming and J lost 4 bases, with 12 bases between them. CDR3 length: 14 residues. Looked up from germline, CDR1 is KGHDR and CDR2 is SFDVKD. The CDR3 DNA is TGTGCCACCAGTGATACCGGACATCTTTACGAGCAGTACTTC. Translating gives CATSDTGHLYEQYF.

This clonotype was seen more than once but under ten times. The V gene is TRBV10-3, the J gene TRBJ1-1, with D perhaps matching TRBD1 (5 bases). The CDR3 is 15 amino acids. Germline V CDR1 and CDR2: ENHRY, SYGVKD. V was pared by 2 bases and J by 5 bases, with 15 bases between. The CDR3 nucleotides are TGTGCCATCAGTGAGAGCGGCAGGGTAGGGACTGAAGCTTTCTTT. Protein product: CAISESGRVGTEAFF.

This clonotype was picked up many times. This chain joins TRBV12-3 or TRBV12-4 and TRBJ2-3, with D perhaps matching TRBD1 or TRBD2 (5 bases each). The CDR3 contains 16 residues. Trimming took off 7 bases at V and 0 bases at J, with 17 bases between the two ends. Here the CDR3 reads CASTGDGIPSTDTQYF. CDR3 DNA sequence: TGTGCCAGCACCGGGGACGGAATACCTAGCACAGATACGCAGTATTTT.

The chain combines TRBV27 with TRBJ2-1; the D gene is possibly TRBD1 (5 bases). Between the trimmed V and J ends, which lost 5 bases and 0 bases, there was a span of 14 bases. This CDR3 is 16 amino acids long. In germline, CDR1 is MNHEY, CDR2 SMNVEV (reference sequence). CDR3 sequence: CASSPWTFSSYNEQFF. The CDR3 DNA reads TGTGCCAGCAGTCCGTGGACATTCAGCTCCTACAATGAGCAGTTCTTC.

The chain combines TRBV11-2 with TRBJ2-1; D not certain. From germline, CDR1 is SGHAT and CDR2 FQNNGV. Trimming stripped 5 bases from V and 8 bases from J, with 10 bases between. The CDR3 has 12 residues. CDR3 bases: TGTGCCAGCAGCCCCTCCTGGGATGAGCAGTTCTTC. Its translation: CASSPSWDEQFF.

A few counts support this clonotype. The rearrangement uses TRBV4-2 and TRBJ2-7; TRBD2 aligns across 12 bases. V lost 4 bases to trimming and J lost 3 bases; unmatched junction nucleotides: 4. The CDR3 contains 15 residues. Germline V gives CDR1 LGHNA, CDR2 YNFKEQ. The chain's CDR3 is CASSLRTSGDYEQYF. CDR3 in DNA: TGTGCCAGCAGCCTCCGGACTAGCGGGGACTACGAGCAGTACTTC.

V gene TRBV4-1 combines with J gene TRBJ2-3; TRBD2 is a possible D gene (6 bases). The germline V and J ends were trimmed by 7 bases and 0 bases, with 11 bases remaining between them. The germline V gene encodes CDR1 MGHRA and CDR2 YSYEKL. The CDR3 is made up of 14 amino acids. The CDR3 here is CASKARGSTDTQYF. CDR3 sequence (DNA): TGCGCCAGCAAGGCCCGGGGGAGCACAGATACGCAGTATTTT.

This rearrangement joins TRBV12-3 or TRBV12-4 to TRBJ2-7, with 8 positions matching TRBD2. The CDR3 is 12 residues long. Germline trimming cut 6 bases from V and 11 bases from J; bases unmatched to any gene: 9. The CDR3 nucleotides are TGTGCCAGCAGAAAAGGACTAGCTCAGAAGTACTTC. Translating gives CASRKGLAQKYF.

The chain is built from TRBV29-1 and TRBJ2-2, with TRBD2 matching 9 bases. This CDR3 has 14 residues. V dropped 5 bases and J dropped 4; count of bases not matched to a gene: 5. Looked up from germline, CDR1 is SQVTM and CDR2 is ANQGSEA. The CDR3 DNA is TGCAGCGTTAATAGCGGGAGCGGCACCGGGGAGCTGTTTTTT. Protein sequence: CSVNSGSGTGELFF.

CDR3 DNA: TGCAGTGCTCCCCCTGGACTAGCGGGAGGGGTTAGCTCCTACGAGCAGTACTTC. It encodes CSAPPGLAGGVSSYEQYF. The rearrangement joins TRBV20-1 to TRBJ2-7; 15 bases agree with TRBD2. Germline trimming cut 5 bases from V and 0 bases from J; bases unmatched to any gene: 11. The V gene's germline CDR1 is DFQATT and CDR2 SNEGSKA (reference sequence). CDR3 size: 18 residues.

This clonotype has at least ten counts. The CDR3: CASSFGQGLEKLFF. CDR3 DNA sequence: TGTGCCAGCAGCTTCGGGCAGGGTTTAGAAAAACTGTTTTTT. This chain connects TRBV11-2 to TRBJ1-4, with a possible D match to TRBD1 (5 bases). CDR1 is SGHAT and CDR2 is FQNNGV in the germline V gene. Trimming took off 3 bases at V and 8 bases at J, with 13 bases between the two ends. This CDR3 comprises 14 residues.